One sample yielded the 13 T cell receptor beta chains listed below, sequenced in a study of blood T cell repertoires in COVID-19. The table came from immunoSEQ multiplex PCR; TCRdb's copy has only in-frame clones and leaves some out. The sample consists of a few hundred thousand clones, 86% of them appearing once. Sequenced material: peripheral blood. The receptors originated from a woman in her twenties or thirties with active or convalescent COVID-19.

This chain uses TRBV7-2 with TRBJ2-1; 16 positions match TRBD2. From germline, CDR1 is SGHTA and CDR2 FQGNSA. This CDR3 is built from 16 residues. The V and J ends lost 2 bases and 8 bases, in that order; junction bases with no gene match: 3. The CDR3 region has the DNA TGTGCCAGCAGCTTATTCGGGACTAGCGGGGGGGATGAGCAGTTCTTC. Encoded protein: CASSLFGTSGGDEQFF. Based on the CDR3 plus reference TRBV7-2 and TRBJ2-1, the full variable domain is GAGVSQSPSNKVTEKGKDVELRCDPISGHTALYWYRQSLGQGLEFLIYFQGNSAPDKSGLPSDRFSAERTGGSVSTLTIQRTQQEDSAVYLCASSLFGTSGGDEQFFGPGTRLTVL.

This clone occurred a few times. The genes are TRBV2 and TRBJ1-2; TRBD1 is a possible D gene (6 bases). This CDR3 spans 14 amino acids. Trimming took off 7 bases at V and 2 bases at J, with 14 bases between the two ends. CDR1 is SNHLY, CDR2 FYNNEI, per germline. CDR3 nucleotide sequence: TGTGCCAGCAACCCGCCAGGGGCGAACTATGGCTACACCTTC. It translates to CASNPPGANYGYTF.

The chain carries TRBV5-1 and TRBJ1-5; D may be TRBD1 (6 bases). In germline, CDR1 is SGHRS, CDR2 YFSETQ. V was clipped by 0 bases and J by 1 base, with 8 bases between them. This CDR3 is 15 amino acids long. CDR3: CASSLGTASNQPQHF. CDR3 nucleotides: TGCGCCAGCAGCTTGGGGACAGCAAGCAATCAGCCCCAGCATTTT. Looking up the rest from reference TRBV5-1 and TRBJ1-5 gives the full variable domain: KAGVTQTPRYLIKTRGQQVTLSCSPISGHRSVSWYQQTPGQGLQFLFEYFSETQRNKGNFPGRFSGRQFSNSRSEMNVSTLELGDSALYLCASSLGTASNQPQHFGDGTRLSIL.

As for this clone: Other DNA sequences within the sample encode an identical CDR3. V gene TRBV5-1 combines with J gene TRBJ2-3, with TRBD2 identical over 13 bases. Germline values: CDR1 SGHRS, CDR2 YFSETQ. Trimming removed 4 bases from V and 0 bases from J; junction bases left unmatched: 5. The CDR3 extends over 17 amino acids. CDR3 loop: CASSLGLAGASTDTQYF. CDR3 DNA sequence: TGCGCCAGCAGCCTCGGACTAGCGGGGGCGAGCACAGATACGCAGTATTTT.

The chain combines TRBV19 with TRBJ2-2, with TRBD1 matching 9 bases. With V trimmed by 3 bases and J by 3 bases, 2 bases remained unmatched. CDR3 size: 15 residues. The germline gives CDR1 LNHDA, CDR2 SQIVND (reference sequence). The CDR3 sequence is CASSINRGHTGELFF. CDR3 bases: TGTGCCAGTAGTATTAACAGGGGGCACACCGGGGAGCTGTTTTTT.

This rearrangement joins TRBV18 to TRBJ2-7; D is uncertain. This CDR3 has 13 amino acids. V was trimmed by 3 bases and J by 5 bases, leaving 11 bases between them. CDR1 KGHSH and CDR2 LQKENI come from the germline V gene. CDR3 region: CASSPAGIHEQYF. The CDR3 nucleotides read TGTGCCAGCTCACCTGCAGGAATCCACGAGCAGTACTTC.

This sequence joins TRBV3-1 (or the pseudogene TRBV3-2) and TRBJ1-4; 9 bases map to TRBD1. From germline, CDR1 is LGHDT and CDR2 YNNKEL (reference sequence). J lost 4 bases, V lost 3 bases, and 6 bases had no gene match. This CDR3 is built from 16 residues. The CDR3 spells CASSHRDRALNEKLFF. The CDR3, as DNA: TGTGCCAGCAGCCACAGGGACAGGGCTCTTAATGAAAAACTGTTTTTT.

The rearrangement joins TRBV11-1 to TRBJ2-5, with D maybe TRBD1 (5 bases). This CDR3 contains 14 residues. Germline CDR1 SGHAT, CDR2 FQDESV (reference sequence). V lost 1 base and J 1 base, leaving 7 bases between the germline ends. The chain's CDR3 is CASSLVQGQETQYF. CDR3 coding DNA: TGTGCCAGCAGCTTAGTCCAGGGCCAAGAGACCCAGTACTTC.

The rearrangement joins TRBV7-9 to TRBJ1-2, with TRBD1 matching 7 bases. The CDR3 totals 13 residues. Trimming cost V 5 bases and J 8 bases; bases outside gene matches: 8. The germline V gene encodes CDR1 SEHNR and CDR2 FQNEAQ (reference sequence). CDR3 loop: CASSPRQGTGYTF. The CDR3 region has the DNA TGTGCCAGCAGCCCCAGACAGGGTACCGGCTACACCTTC.

V usage is TRBV4-3 and J usage is TRBJ2-5; 10 bases map to TRBD2. Germline loops: CDR1 LGHNA, CDR2 YSLEER. This CDR3 spans 18 amino acids. J lost 5 bases, V lost 1 base, and 13 bases had no gene match. The CDR3 sequence is CASSQVRPKAGGPETQYF. The CDR3 DNA reads TGCGCCAGCAGCCAAGTTCGACCGAAAGCGGGGGGGCCGGAGACCCAGTACTTC.

The chain recombines TRBV7-2 with TRBJ2-4; 7 bases map to TRBD1. Losses at the gene ends were 5 bases for V and 7 bases for J; bases not matched to a gene: 11. There are 15 residues in the CDR3. Germline V CDR1 and CDR2: SGHTA, FQGNSA. CDR3 bases: TGTGCCAGCAGCCAGAGCAGACAGGGTGGGAACATTCAGTACTTC. Protein: CASSQSRQGGNIQYF.

The chain is built from TRBV28 and TRBJ1-6, with a tentative D call TRBD1 (5 bases). The ends were cut back, 5 bases at V and 2 bases at J, with 13 bases in the middle. This CDR3 contains 16 residues. The V gene's germline CDR1 is MDHEN and CDR2 SYDVKM. As DNA, the CDR3 is TGTGCCAGCAGTGCCCCAGGGCAGACCTATAATTCACCCCTCCACTTT. Translation gives CASSAPGQTYNSPLHF.

This chain connects TRBV30 to TRBJ2-7, with 9 positions matching TRBD2. Germline CDR1 is GTSNPN and CDR2 is SVGIG (reference sequence). This CDR3 comprises 15 residues. With V trimmed by 2 bases and J by 2 bases, 7 bases remained unmatched. CDR3 DNA sequence: TGTGCCTGGAGTCATAGCGGGGGCCCCCCCTACGAGCAGTACTTC. The encoded protein is CAWSHSGGPPYEQYF.